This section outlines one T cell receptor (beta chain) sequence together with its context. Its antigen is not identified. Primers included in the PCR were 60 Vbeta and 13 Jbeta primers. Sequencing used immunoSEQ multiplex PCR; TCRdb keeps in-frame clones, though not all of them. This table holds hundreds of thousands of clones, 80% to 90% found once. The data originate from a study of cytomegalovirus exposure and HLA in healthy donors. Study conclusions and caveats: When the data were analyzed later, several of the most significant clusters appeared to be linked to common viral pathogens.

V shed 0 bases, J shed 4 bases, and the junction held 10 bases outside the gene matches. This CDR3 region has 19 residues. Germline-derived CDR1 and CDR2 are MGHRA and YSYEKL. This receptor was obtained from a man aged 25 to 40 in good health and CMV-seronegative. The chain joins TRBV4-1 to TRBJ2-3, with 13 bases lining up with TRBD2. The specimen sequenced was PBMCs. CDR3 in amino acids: CASSQEIPGLAGEPDTQYF. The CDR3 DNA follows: TGCGCCAGCAGCCAAGAAATCCCCGGACTAGCGGGGGAGCCAGATACGCAGTATTTT.